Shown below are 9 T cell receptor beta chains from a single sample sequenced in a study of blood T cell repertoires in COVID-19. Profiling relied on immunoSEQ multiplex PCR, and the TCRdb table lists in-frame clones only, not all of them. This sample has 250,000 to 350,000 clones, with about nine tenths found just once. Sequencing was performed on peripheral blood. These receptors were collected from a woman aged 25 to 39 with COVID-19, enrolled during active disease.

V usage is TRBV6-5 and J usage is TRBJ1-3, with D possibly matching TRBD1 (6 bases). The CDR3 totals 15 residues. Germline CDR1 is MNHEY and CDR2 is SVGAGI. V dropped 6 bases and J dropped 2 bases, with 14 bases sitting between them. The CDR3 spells CASSNGGGPGNTIYF. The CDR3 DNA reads TGTGCCAGCAGCAACGGGGGGGGGCCTGGAAACACCATATATTTT.

CDR3 protein: CASSPGGSRGYTF. For the CDR3, the DNA is TGTGCCAGCAGTCCAGGGGGAAGTCGGGGCTACACCTTC. J is TRBJ1-2 and V is TRBV2; 7 bases agree with TRBD1. The CDR3 covers 13 residues. V lost 5 bases, J lost 8 bases, and 8 bases stayed unmatched. CDR1 and CDR2 (germline): SNHLY, FYNNEI.

The CDR3 DNA follows: TGCGCCAGCAGCTTGGTAGCGGGGAACACCGGGGAGCTGTTTTTT. Translating it yields CASSLVAGNTGELFF. The J gene is TRBJ2-2, the V gene TRBV5-1; TRBD2 agrees at 7 bases. Germline CDR1 SGHRS, CDR2 YFSETQ. V lost 0 bases to trimming and J lost 1 base; unmatched junction nucleotides: 0. The CDR3 totals 15 residues.

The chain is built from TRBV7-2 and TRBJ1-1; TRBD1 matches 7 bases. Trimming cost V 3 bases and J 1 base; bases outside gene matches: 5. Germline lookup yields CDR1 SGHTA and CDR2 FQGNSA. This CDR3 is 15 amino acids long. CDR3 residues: CASSLTGMENTEAFF. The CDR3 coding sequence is TGTGCCAGCAGCTTGACAGGGATGGAGAACACTGAAGCTTTCTTT.

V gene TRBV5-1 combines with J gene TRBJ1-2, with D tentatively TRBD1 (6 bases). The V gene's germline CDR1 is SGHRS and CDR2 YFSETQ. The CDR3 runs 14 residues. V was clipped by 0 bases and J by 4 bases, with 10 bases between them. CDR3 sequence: CASSLEQGSYGYTF. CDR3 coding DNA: TGCGCCAGCAGCTTGGAACAGGGTAGCTATGGCTACACCTTC.

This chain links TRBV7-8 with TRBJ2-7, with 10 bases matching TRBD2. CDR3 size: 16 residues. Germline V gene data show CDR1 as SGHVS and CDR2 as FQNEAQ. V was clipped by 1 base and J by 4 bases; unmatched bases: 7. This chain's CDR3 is CASSLGGVLAGYEQYF. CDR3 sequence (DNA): TGTGCCAGCAGCTTAGGTGGGGTACTAGCGGGGTACGAGCAGTACTTC.

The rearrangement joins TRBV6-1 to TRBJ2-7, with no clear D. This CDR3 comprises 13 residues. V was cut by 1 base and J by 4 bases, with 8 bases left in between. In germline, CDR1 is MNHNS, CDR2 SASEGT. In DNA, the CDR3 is TGTGCCAGCAGTGAAGGGCAGTTTTACGAGCAGTACTTC. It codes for CASSEGQFYEQYF.

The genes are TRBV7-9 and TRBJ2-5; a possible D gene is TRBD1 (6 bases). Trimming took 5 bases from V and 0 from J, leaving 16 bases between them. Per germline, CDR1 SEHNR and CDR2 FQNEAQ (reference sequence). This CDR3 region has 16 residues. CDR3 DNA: TGTGCCAGCAGCCCACCTGGAGGACAGTACCAAGAGACCCAGTACTTC. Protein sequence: CASSPPGGQYQETQYF. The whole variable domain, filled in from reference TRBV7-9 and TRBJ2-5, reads DTGVSQNPRHKITKRGQNVTFRCDPISEHNRLYWYRQTLGQGPEFLTYFQNEAQLEKSRLLSDRFSAERPKGSFSTLEIQRTEQGDSAMYLCASSPPGGQYQETQYFGPGTRLLVL.

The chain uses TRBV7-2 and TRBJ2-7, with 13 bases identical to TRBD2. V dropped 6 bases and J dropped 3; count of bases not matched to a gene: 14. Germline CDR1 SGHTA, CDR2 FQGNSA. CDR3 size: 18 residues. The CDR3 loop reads CASSSPGLAGLDRYEQYF. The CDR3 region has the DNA TGTGCCAGCAGTTCGCCGGGACTAGCGGGGCTGGACCGCTACGAGCAGTACTTC.